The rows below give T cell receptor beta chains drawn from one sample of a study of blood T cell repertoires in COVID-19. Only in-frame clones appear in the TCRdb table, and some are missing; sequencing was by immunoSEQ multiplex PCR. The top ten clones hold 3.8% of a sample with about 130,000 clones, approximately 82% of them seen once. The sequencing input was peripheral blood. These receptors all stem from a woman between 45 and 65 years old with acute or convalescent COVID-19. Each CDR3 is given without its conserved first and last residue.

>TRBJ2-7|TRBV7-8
ASSLPGGDEQY
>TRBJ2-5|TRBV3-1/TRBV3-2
ASSPWEAGVETQY
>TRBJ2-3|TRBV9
ASSSGTSETDTQY
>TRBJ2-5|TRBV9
ASSVGGQQETQY
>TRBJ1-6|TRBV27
ASKTGGSGNSPLH
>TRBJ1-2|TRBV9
ASSVGSEAGGYT
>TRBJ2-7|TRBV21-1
ASSKTAVGLAGVCYEQY
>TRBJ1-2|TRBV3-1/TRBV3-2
ASTPQGGGYGYT
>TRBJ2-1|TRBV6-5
ASSQLAGGINEQF
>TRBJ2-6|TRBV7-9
ASSFDDRFSGANVLT
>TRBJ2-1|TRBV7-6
ASRNERGLAGGVQNEQF
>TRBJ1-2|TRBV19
ASTWSPTGANYGYT
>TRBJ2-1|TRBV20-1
SARDGTSVRYV
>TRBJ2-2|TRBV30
AWRGRQASQTGELF
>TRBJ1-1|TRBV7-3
ASSAGGEAF